A single T cell receptor (beta chain) is shown here with its context. Its matching antigen is unknown. This entry is derived from a study of response to subunit inactivated influenza vaccine. Study-level points and caveats: That few new T cells are recruited by each seasonal influenza vaccination was the authors' suggestion.

The V end lost 4 bases, the J end lost 4 bases, and 1 base lay between the germline ends. CDR1 SNHLY and CDR2 FYNNEI come from the germline V gene. The CDR3 consists of 10 residues. TCRdb ran MiXCR on the RT-PCR reads and lists one entry per CDR3 protein. The table lists 450,000 to 600,000 distinct CDR3 sequences, approximately 16% of them singletons. V is TRBV2 and J is TRBJ1-1; unclear D gene. Here the sequenced sample was CD4+ T cells sorted from PBMCs, taken less than 30 months after vaccination. The origin of this receptor is a man between 50 and 70 years old who received an inactivated influenza vaccine. CDR3 residues: CASSATEAFF. The CDR3 DNA is TGTGCCAGCAGTGCCACTGAAGCTTTCTTT.